The present entry profiles one TCR beta chain with its context. This entry is derived from a study of STAT5B mutations in CD4+ large granular lymphocyte leukemia. Across the whole study: Among healthy controls, a particular HLA allele went with more CDR3 'QG' motifs.

This table comes from immunoSEQ multiplex PCR, and its TCRdb copy is limited to in-frame clones, with some not included. There are around 24,000 clones in the sample; roughly 78% occur only once, and nearly 0.65% lies in the top ten. The receptor was isolated from a human donor in good health. The sequenced sample was CD4+ T cells from blood buffy coats.

The CDR3 sequence is CASSVAGPGTGNEKLFF. In DNA form, the CDR3 reads TGTGCCAGCAGCGTAGCCGGACCCGGGACAGGGAATGAAAAACTGTTTTTT. This chain uses TRBV9 with TRBJ1-4; 9 bases fit TRBD1. The trim removed 0 bases at V and 5 bases at J, leaving 8 bases unmatched. This CDR3 has 17 residues. Germline-derived CDR1 and CDR2 are SGDLS and YYNGEE.